Listed below are T cell receptor beta chains from one sample, sequenced in a study of blood T cell repertoires in COVID-19. The data were produced by immunoSEQ multiplex PCR, yet TCRdb's version contains in-frame clones alone and is incomplete. The data contain about 300,000 clones, nearly 90% of them singletons. The sequencing sample was made of peripheral blood. These receptors originate from a woman in her 30s with COVID-19, enrolled during active disease. Both conserved end residues are part of each CDR3.

TRBJ2-7,TRBV18,CASSTTGSSEQYF
TRBJ2-3,TRBV11-3,CASSLGTRRSDTQYF
TRBJ1-5,TRBV5-5,CASSSTGGEGIQPQHF
TRBJ2-5,TRBV3-1/TRBV3-2,CASRGLQETQYF
TRBJ1-2,TRBV25-1,CASSELPTGGVLGYTF
TRBJ1-2,TRBV30,CAWSLQGLGGYTF
TRBJ1-3,TRBV6-5,CASRGLGTIYF
TRBJ1-1,TRBV6-5,CASSTGQVTEAFF
TRBJ1-1,TRBV29-1,CSVVVGPNTEAFF
TRBJ2-3,TRBV6-6,CASSYPDRGGDTQYF
TRBJ2-7,TRBV15,CATSRGTGGNDEQYF
TRBJ2-5,TRBV7-9,CASSHIRGLQETQYF
TRBJ2-2,TRBV4-1,CASSPSGGSNTGELFF
TRBJ1-5,TRBV18,CASSLQGPQPQHF
TRBJ2-3,TRBV5-1,CASSPGGAPLPNTQYF
TRBJ1-5,TRBV6-2/TRBV6-3,CASSSVPGGNQPQHF
TRBJ2-6,TRBV12-2,CPTAGRDTAPGANVLTF
TRBJ2-1,TRBV7-8,CASSVDRANEQFF
TRBJ1-3,TRBV5-1,CASSPAGDRNTIYF
TRBJ2-7,TRBV4-3,CASSQTLAGVSYEQYF
TRBJ1-1,TRBV9,CASSVATEGTEAFF
TRBJ2-5,TRBV20-1,CSARSRGTQYF